The clone carrying this TCR beta chain was seen repeatedly, ten times or more. The germline V and J ends were trimmed by 4 bases and 5 bases, with 12 bases remaining between them. The germline gives CDR1 MGHDK, CDR2 SYGVNS. This CDR3 spans 14 amino acids. Treg sorting used a CD4+CD25+CD127-/low gate. TCRdb analysed the 5' RACE reads with MiXCR anew, one entry per CDR3 protein. Of approximately 11,000 distinct CDR3 sequences listed, around a quarter are singletons. Input material: Tregs sorted from a lymph node. The rearrangement uses TRBV25-1 and TRBJ2-1; a weak D match, TRBD2 (6 bases). This receptor was taken from a female donor with breast cancer. This CDR3 reads CASSGGDRDNEQFF. The CDR3, as DNA: TGTGCCAGCAGTGGGGGGGACCGCGACAATGAGCAGTTCTTC.